This T cell receptor beta chain was retrieved from a study of shared clonotypes between healthy human individuals. Turning to the study itself: Participating donors consisted of two women and a few men aged 18 to 49.

Comment on this clone: The target antigen is unknown.

Trimming cost V 0 bases and J 2 bases, with 14 bases left between them. The CDR3 consists of 17 residues. Germline CDR1 MDHEN, CDR2 SYDVKM. Overall study results and limits: Incompleteness in sorted-subset sequencing, despite large depth, was shown by rarefaction.

Splitting of each subset's genomic DNA was done evenly across several immunoSEQ plates. Repertoires were generated with immunoSEQ multiplex PCR, while TCRdb's copy carries only in-frame clones and drops some. The sample lists roughly 1,500,000 clones, roughly 98% seen once, with roughly 0.4% in the top ten. The donors were adults (healthy and HIV-negative) with no recent acute infections or vaccinations. V is TRBV28 and J is TRBJ1-5, with a weak D call TRBD1 (6 bases). What was sequenced was naive CD4+ T cells sorted from blood. Subset: CD45RA+ positively selected. The sequence was obtained from a man under 40 in good health. The CDR3 here is CASSLWARGGGNQPQHF. For the CDR3, the DNA is TGTGCCAGCAGTTTATGGGCCAGGGGAGGGGGCAATCAGCCCCAGCATTTT.